The 32 T cell receptor beta chains given below trace back to one sample, sequenced in a study of T cell responses to AZD1222 COVID-19 vaccine. Sequencing was performed with immunoSEQ multiplex PCR; in TCRdb, only in-frame clones are kept and a portion is missing. The sample holds fewer than 130,000 clones, 85% to 90% seen once. The source was peripheral blood, collected 28 days after the second AZD1222 dose. The receptors originated from an adult who received the AZD1222 COVID-19 vaccine.

The chain carries TRBV24-1 and TRBJ2-1; possibly TRBD1 for D (5 bases). In germline, CDR1 is KGHDR, CDR2 SFDVKD. Trimming stripped 1 base from V and 8 bases from J, with 11 bases between. The CDR3 contains 14 residues. CDR3 amino acids: CATSDLGREYEQFF. CDR3 sequence (DNA): TGTGCCACCAGTGATTTAGGCAGGGAATATGAGCAGTTCTTC.

The CDR3: CASSIEQGGQPQHF. DNA for the CDR3: TGTGCCAGTAGTATAGAGCAGGGAGGTCAGCCCCAGCATTTT. The chain joins TRBV19 to TRBJ1-5, with D possibly TRBD1 on 5 matching bases. V dropped 0 bases and J dropped 6 bases, with 9 bases sitting between them. The length of the CDR3 is 14 residues. The germline V gene encodes CDR1 LNHDA and CDR2 SQIVND (reference sequence).

The chain couples TRBV7-7 to TRBJ1-1; D remains ambiguous. V was cut by 10 bases and J by 4 bases, with 13 bases left in between. This CDR3 region has 12 residues. From germline, CDR1 is SSHAT and CDR2 FNYEAQ (reference sequence). The chain's CDR3 is CATNPPGTEAFF. CDR3 DNA: TGTGCCACCAATCCACCAGGCACTGAAGCTTTCTTT.

The J gene is TRBJ1-6, the V gene TRBV28; maybe TRBD1 (5 bases). CDR1 is MDHEN and CDR2 is SYDVKM in the germline V gene. This CDR3 has 13 residues. The V end lost 6 bases, the J end lost 10 bases, and 13 bases lay between the germline ends. In DNA, the CDR3 is TGTGCCAGCAGCCCTCGGGACTTCTCACCCCTCCACTTT. Translating gives CASSPRDFSPLHF.

The chain links TRBV11-2 to TRBJ2-2; TRBD2 aligns across 8 bases. The CDR3 is 15 residues long. With V trimmed by 8 bases and J by 5 bases, 10 bases remained unmatched. Germline V CDR1 and CDR2: SGHAT, FQNNGV. The chain's CDR3 is CASARGGVGTGELFF. CDR3 sequence (DNA): TGTGCCAGCGCCCGGGGGGGGGTTGGTACCGGGGAGCTGTTTTTT.

The chain links TRBV18 to TRBJ2-1, with D possibly TRBD2 on 6 matching bases. Trimming took 4 bases from V and 1 from J, leaving 20 bases between them. CDR1 and CDR2 (germline): KGHSH, LQKENI. CDR3 length equals 18 residues. The CDR3: CASSLIGPSDGSYNEQFF. In DNA, the CDR3 is TGTGCCAGCTCACTAATCGGGCCTAGCGATGGTTCCTACAATGAGCAGTTCTTC.

The chain has TRBV29-1 and TRBJ1-3; tentatively, D is TRBD1 (5 bases). V lost 6 bases and J 2 bases, leaving 14 bases between the germline ends. Germline V gene sequence: CDR1 SQVTM, CDR2 ANQGSEA. The CDR3 loop spans 14 amino acids. CDR3 protein: CSVGAGPPGNTIYF. In DNA form, the CDR3 reads TGCAGCGTGGGTGCAGGGCCTCCTGGAAACACCATATATTTT.

The chain is built from TRBV5-1 and TRBJ2-7, with unresolved D. The CDR3 sequence is 13 residues long. V was shortened by 0 bases and J by 6 bases, with 10 bases between the two germline ends. Germline V gives CDR1 SGHRS, CDR2 YFSETQ. In DNA form, the CDR3 reads TGCGCCAGCAGCTTGGCCCCCTGGGGCGAGCAGTACTTC. Translated: CASSLAPWGEQYF. Looking up the rest from reference TRBV5-1 and TRBJ2-7 gives the full variable domain: KAGVTQTPRYLIKTRGQQVTLSCSPISGHRSVSWYQQTPGQGLQFLFEYFSETQRNKGNFPGRFSGRQFSNSRSEMNVSTLELGDSALYLCASSLAPWGEQYFGPGTRLTVT.

This clone has a handful of counts. The chain recombines TRBV9 with TRBJ1-3; D is uncertain. Germline V gene data show CDR1 as SGDLS and CDR2 as YYNGEE. The CDR3 extends over 17 amino acids. V shed 0 bases and J shed 1 base, with 14 bases lying between them. The CDR3 sequence is CASSVELRAVSGNTIYF. CDR3 DNA sequence: TGTGCCAGCAGCGTAGAACTTCGGGCGGTGTCTGGAAACACCATATATTTT. Full variable domain (remainder filled in from reference TRBV9 and TRBJ1-3): DSGVTQTPKHLITATGQRVTLRCSPRSGDLSVYWYQQSLDQGLQFLIQYYNGEERAKGNILERFSAQQFPDLHSELNLSSLELGDSALYFCASSVELRAVSGNTIYFGEGSWLTVV.

The chain recombines TRBV10-3 with TRBJ2-2, with TRBD1 matching over 8 bases. Trimming took 5 bases from V and 5 from J; bases not matched to a gene: 7. The germline V gene encodes CDR1 ENHRY and CDR2 SYGVKD. The CDR3 is 15 amino acids. The CDR3 sequence: CAISTTGARTGELFF. The CDR3 DNA reads TGTGCCATCAGTACGACAGGGGCGAGAACCGGGGAGCTGTTTTTT.

The chain recombines TRBV9 with TRBJ1-4, with D uncertain. Germline V CDR1 and CDR2: SGDLS, YYNGEE. The V gene lost 1 base and the J gene lost 8 bases, with 9 bases spanning the gap. CDR3 length: 13 residues. The chain's CDR3 is CASSVFPEEKLFF. For the CDR3, the DNA is TGTGCCAGCAGCGTATTCCCCGAGGAAAAACTGTTTTTT.

The V and J genes are TRBV27 and TRBJ1-5; D not certain. Trimming removed 5 bases at V and 9 bases at J, with 14 bases between. CDR1 is MNHEY, CDR2 SMNVEV, per germline (reference sequence). This CDR3 comprises 13 residues. The CDR3 nucleotides read TGTGCCAGCAGTCCATCTGCGCCCCGGCCCCAGCATTTT. It encodes CASSPSAPRPQHF.

In this sample, this clone turned up once. V and J are TRBV6-5 and TRBJ1-4, with TRBD1 identical over 7 bases. CDR1 and CDR2 from the germline V gene are MNHEY and SVGAGI. Unmatched junction bases numbered 6, after V lost 4 bases and J lost 7 bases. This CDR3 has 14 amino acids. CDR3 protein: CASSLQGSGEKLFF. Written as DNA, the CDR3 is TGTGCCAGCAGTTTACAGGGGAGCGGTGAAAAACTGTTTTTT.

The chain uses TRBV2 and TRBJ1-5; 8 nucleotides line up with TRBD1. J gave up 5 bases and V 8 bases, and 11 bases lay outside the gene matches. Per the germline V gene, CDR1 is SNHLY and CDR2 is FYNNEI. The CDR3 length is 15 residues. This chain's CDR3 is CASRLGGQAHQPQHF. CDR3 nucleotide sequence: TGTGCCAGCCGCCTCGGGGGACAGGCGCATCAGCCCCAGCATTTT. The whole variable domain, filled in from reference TRBV2 and TRBJ1-5, reads EPEVTQTPSHQVTQMGQEVILRCVPISNHLYFYWYRQILGQKVEFLVSFYNNEISEKSEIFDDQFSVERPDGSNFTLKIRSTKLEDSAMYFCASRLGGQAHQPQHFGDGTRLSIL.

The chain is built from TRBV27 and TRBJ1-1; perhaps TRBD1 as D (6 bases). CDR3 length: 14 amino acids. Trimming left V 6 bases short and J 5 bases short, with 16 bases between. In germline, CDR1 is MNHEY, CDR2 SMNVEV (reference sequence). The CDR3 bases are TGTGCCAGCAGGGCATACGGCGGACAGACTGAAGCTTTCTTT. The encoded protein is CASRAYGGQTEAFF.

This clone was recorded a few times. The chain has TRBV7-9 and TRBJ2-7, with 8 bases lining up with TRBD1. CDR1 and CDR2 (germline): SEHNR, FQNEAQ (reference sequence). The CDR3 length is 13 residues. J gave up 3 bases and V 5 bases, and 3 bases lay outside the gene matches. The CDR3 DNA is TGTGCCAGCAGCCAGGGGGCGAACTACGAGCAGTACTTC. Protein sequence: CASSQGANYEQYF.

V usage is TRBV18 and J usage is TRBJ1-1, with D unclear. V lost 3 bases and J lost 6, with 8 bases in between. Germline V lookup: CDR1 KGHSH, CDR2 LQKENI. The CDR3 length is 12 residues. CDR3 residues: CASSPLPAEAFF. The CDR3 region has the DNA TGTGCCAGCTCACCCCTCCCAGCTGAAGCTTTCTTT.

The chain couples TRBV2 to TRBJ2-3; no firm D call. V was clipped by 3 bases and J by 0 bases, with 7 bases between them. The germline gives CDR1 SNHLY, CDR2 FYNNEI. The CDR3 covers 14 residues. The CDR3 is CASSELTSTDTQYF. The CDR3 DNA is TGTGCCAGCAGTGAGCTAACTAGCACAGATACGCAGTATTTT.

The V call is TRBV3-1 (or the pseudogene TRBV3-2), the J call TRBJ2-3; 7 nucleotides align to TRBD1. The CDR3 is 14 residues long. The germline V gene has CDR1 LGHDT and CDR2 YNNKEL (reference sequence). J lost 8 bases, V lost 8 bases, and 13 bases had no gene match. The CDR3 nucleotides read TGTGCCAGCTCCCCCGGGACAGTCCTTGGTACGCAGTATTTT. This sequence encodes CASSPGTVLGTQYF.

The V and J genes are TRBV3-1 (or the pseudogene TRBV3-2) and TRBJ2-2, with TRBD2 matching over 8 bases. Germline V gives CDR1 LGHDT, CDR2 YNNKEL (reference sequence). The CDR3 runs to 16 residues. V shed 4 bases and J 4 bases; nucleotides not matched to a gene: 8. CDR3 sequence (DNA): TGTGCCAGCAGCCGGGGCGGGGGGCCAGGCACCGGGGAGCTGTTTTTT. Encoded protein: CASSRGGGPGTGELFF.

V is TRBV11-3 and J is TRBJ1-6; D is unresolved. The V and J ends lost 1 base and 7 bases respectively, with 11 bases between them. Germline V CDR1 and CDR2: SGHNT, YENEEA. The CDR3 length is 15 residues. This chain's CDR3 is CASSLGGGPNSPLHF. As DNA, the CDR3 is TGTGCCAGCAGCTTAGGGGGAGGACCCAATTCACCCCTCCACTTT.

The V call is TRBV2, the J call TRBJ2-7; TRBD2 matches 8 bases. This CDR3 has 14 residues. The V and J ends lost 10 bases and 4 bases, in that order; junction bases with no gene match: 12. Looked up from germline, CDR1 is SNHLY and CDR2 is FYNNEI. The CDR3 coding sequence is TGTGCCATCCCAAGGAGCGGGAGTCGGTACGAGCAGTACTTC. Protein product: CAIPRSGSRYEQYF.

The chain employs TRBV5-4 and TRBJ2-7, with 9 bases lining up with TRBD1. J lost 0 bases, V lost 7 bases, and 8 bases had no gene match. The CDR3 contains 15 residues. The V gene's germline CDR1 is SGHNT and CDR2 YYREEE (reference sequence). CDR3 sequence: CASLLDRGSSYEQYF. Here the CDR3 DNA reads TGTGCCAGCTTACTAGACAGGGGGAGCTCCTACGAGCAGTACTTC.

This clone has only a few counts. The chain couples TRBV7-9 to TRBJ2-7; D gene uncertain. The CDR3 runs 12 residues. The V end was cut by 1 base, the J end by 5 bases, with 6 bases between. CDR1 is SEHNR, CDR2 FQNEAQ, per germline (reference sequence). As DNA, the CDR3 is TGTGCCAGCAGCTTAGTGGCGGACGAGCAGTACTTC. Translation: CASSLVADEQYF. Full variable domain (missing parts from reference TRBV7-9 and TRBJ2-7): DTGVSQNPRHKITKRGQNVTFRCDPISEHNRLYWYRQTLGQGPEFLTYFQNEAQLEKSRLLSDRFSAERPKGSFSTLEIQRTEQGDSAMYLCASSLVADEQYFGPGTRLTVT.

This clone has a handful of counts. The V call is TRBV25-1, the J call TRBJ1-1; the match to TRBD1 covers 12 bases. This CDR3 spans 17 amino acids. Per the germline V gene, CDR1 is MGHDK and CDR2 is SYGVNS. J gave up 0 bases and V 4 bases, and 6 bases lay outside the gene matches. The CDR3 DNA reads as TGTGCCAGCAGTGCCAACCGGGACAGGGGGCTGAACACTGAAGCTTTCTTT. It encodes CASSANRDRGLNTEAFF. Variable domain in full (rest from reference TRBV25-1 and TRBJ1-1): EADIYQTPRYLVIGTGKKITLECSQTMGHDKMYWYQQDPGMELHLIHYSYGVNSTEKGDLSSESTVSRIRTEHFPLTLESARPSHTSQYLCASSANRDRGLNTEAFFGQGTRLTVV.

V is TRBV7-6 and J is TRBJ2-1; 7 bases line up with TRBD2. The CDR3 length is 16 residues. Per the germline V gene, CDR1 is SGHVS and CDR2 is FNYEAQ. After removal of 3 bases from V and 1 base from J, the junction contained 6 bases not matched to a gene. In nucleotides, the CDR3 is TGTGCCAGCAGCTTTACTAGCGTCTATTCCTACAATGAGCAGTTCTTC. Protein product: CASSFTSVYSYNEQFF.

The CDR3 coding sequence is TGTGCCAGCAGCTTATTTTCAGGGGCTGGAAACACCATATATTTT. Its translation is CASSLFSGAGNTIYF. The chain couples TRBV7-2 to TRBJ1-3; tentative D call: TRBD1 (6 bases). The CDR3 is 15 residues long. Trimming removed 2 bases at V and 2 bases at J, with 10 bases between. Germline assignment: CDR1 SGHTA and CDR2 FQGNSA.

The chain links TRBV29-1 to TRBJ2-3, with D hard to call. Trimming shortened V by 8 bases and J by 6 bases, and 12 bases separated the two germline ends. Germline V CDR1 and CDR2: SQVTM, ANQGSEA. This CDR3 region has 11 residues. The CDR3 coding sequence is TGCAGCTCGGCTAAATACGATACGCAGTATTTT. Amino acids: CSSAKYDTQYF.

This clone showed up just a few times. The gene calls are TRBV6-5 and TRBJ1-1; no reliable D call. The CDR3 is made up of 12 amino acids. Germline V gene lookup returns CDR1 MNHEY and CDR2 SVGAGI. The V gene lost 11 bases and the J gene lost 0 bases, with 10 bases spanning the gap. In DNA form, the CDR3 reads TGTGCCCCCCGGGAGATGAACACTGAAGCTTTCTTT. It codes for CAPREMNTEAFF.

This sequence joins TRBV4-1 and TRBJ1-1, with D hard to call. Per germline, CDR1 MGHRA and CDR2 YSYEKL. The CDR3 loop spans 13 amino acids. V lost 3 bases to trimming and J lost 4 bases, with 9 bases between them. For the CDR3, the DNA is TGCGCCAGCAGCCAGCCGGACGGCACTGAAGCTTTCTTT. Translating it yields CASSQPDGTEAFF.

J is TRBJ1-1 and V is TRBV29-1; D gene uncertain. This CDR3 region has 14 residues. Deletions cut 4 bases from V and 3 bases from J, with 15 bases between. Germline loops: CDR1 SQVTM, CDR2 ANQGSEA. Here the CDR3 reads CSVAPPLGDTEAFF. The CDR3 region has the DNA TGCAGCGTTGCCCCCCCCCTCGGGGACACTGAAGCTTTCTTT.

The J gene is TRBJ2-1, the V gene TRBV9; D perhaps matches TRBD1 (5 bases). This CDR3 is built from 16 residues. Trimming removed 0 bases at V and 9 bases at J, with 19 bases between. Germline assignment: CDR1 SGDLS and CDR2 YYNGEE. This chain's CDR3 is CASSVEASGSSVEQFF. In nucleotides, the CDR3 is TGTGCCAGCAGCGTAGAGGCGTCAGGGTCATCTGTTGAGCAGTTCTTC. Drawing the rest from reference TRBV9 and TRBJ2-1, the complete variable domain is DSGVTQTPKHLITATGQRVTLRCSPRSGDLSVYWYQQSLDQGLQFLIQYYNGEERAKGNILERFSAQQFPDLHSELNLSSLELGDSALYFCASSVEASGSSVEQFFGPGTRLTVL.